Listed below are T cell receptor beta chains from one sample, sequenced in a study of graft-versus-host responses after intestinal transplantation. No antigen has been identified for these receptors. Sequencing used immunoSEQ multiplex PCR; TCRdb keeps in-frame clones, though not all of them. The repertoire has under 100,000 clones, roughly 80% of them found once; the top ten carry around 0.86%. The specimen comprised unstimulated CD4+ T cells sorted from spleen or lymph node cells, sampled before intestinal transplant. The receptors shown here come from a human donor who received an intestinal transplant. CDR3s include the opening cysteine and the closing phenylalanine or tryptophan. Fields, in order: J gene, V gene, D gene, clone size, CDR3 protein, CDR3 DNA. D genes are given only for firm matches. A row's size may be missing; if present it is once, few, many or a size class.

>TRBJ2-3|TRBV7-2|.|.
CASSAYGDRSTDTQYF
TGTGCCAGCAGTGCTTATGGTGACAGAAGCACAGATACGCAGTATTTT
>TRBJ2-7|TRBV5-1|.|.
CASSLIGVLYEQYF
TGCGCCAGCAGCCTTATAGGGGTCCTATACGAGCAGTACTTC
>TRBJ2-7|TRBV28|TRBD1|.
CASSTRDRGGYEQYF
TGTGCCAGCAGCACCCGGGACAGGGGAGGGTACGAGCAGTACTTC
>TRBJ2-1|TRBV7-9|TRBD2|.
CASSKRGTSGNEQFF
TGTGCCAGCAGCAAGAGAGGGACTAGCGGCAATGAGCAGTTCTTC
>TRBJ2-7|TRBV7-9|.|once
CASSLQGFEQYF
TGTGCCAGCAGTCTCCAGGGGTTCGAGCAGTACTTC
>TRBJ2-5|TRBV5-4|TRBD1|.
CASSPPHPGTGVSETQYF
TGTGCCAGCAGCCCCCCACACCCCGGGACAGGGGTGTCGGAGACCCAGTACTTC
>TRBJ1-1|TRBV2|TRBD1|.
CASSARTGGTNTEAFF
TGTGCCAGCAGTGCTCGGACAGGGGGCACGAACACTGAAGCTTTCTTT
>TRBJ1-2|TRBV5-4|.|medium-sized
CASSFGQRSYGYTF
TGTGCCAGCAGCTTCGGACAGCGGAGCTATGGCTACACCTTC
>TRBJ2-7|TRBV7-3|TRBD2|.
CASSLTRPSGGKGSSHEQYF
TGTGCCAGCAGCTTAACCCGGCCTAGCGGGGGTAAGGGATCGTCCCACGAGCAGTACTTC
>TRBJ2-1|TRBV29-1|TRBD1|.
CRAETGQGVNEQFF
TGCAGGGCCGAGACAGGACAGGGAGTCAATGAGCAGTTCTTC
>TRBJ2-3|TRBV5-1|TRBD2|.
CASSIEAGGQFDTQYF
TGCGCCAGCAGCATAGAGGCGGGGGGGCAATTTGATACGCAGTATTTT
>TRBJ1-2|TRBV28|.|.
CASSSYRGTEGYTF
TGTGCCAGCAGCTCCTATCGGGGGACCGAGGGCTACACCTTC
>TRBJ1-4|TRBV27|.|.
CASSLSGSNEKLFF
TGTGCCAGCAGTCTCAGCGGGAGTAATGAAAAACTGTTTTTT
>TRBJ2-2|TRBV6-5|.|.
CASTPRGDTGELFF
TGTGCCAGCACCCCTCGAGGCGACACCGGGGAGCTGTTTTTT
>TRBJ2-1|TRBV19|TRBD2|.
CASREGGSGNEQFF
TGTGCCAGTAGGGAGGGAGGGAGCGGCAATGAGCAGTTCTTC
>TRBJ2-7|TRBV5-1|.|few
CASSQPGGNPYEQYF
TGCGCCAGCAGCCAGCCCGGAGGGAACCCCTACGAGCAGTACTTC
>TRBJ1-6|TRBV6-6|TRBD1|few
CASSDRGYSPLHF
TGTGCCAGCAGTGACAGGGGCTACTCACCCCTCCACTTT
>TRBJ1-2|TRBV4-1|TRBD1|.
CASSPLQTGPGYGYTF
TGCGCCAGCAGCCCCTTACAGACAGGGCCCGGCTATGGCTACACCTTC
>TRBJ2-5|TRBV10-3|.|.
CAISEEQKYQETQYF
TGTGCCATCAGTGAGGAACAGAAATACCAAGAGACCCAGTACTTC
>TRBJ2-7|TRBV28|.|.
CASSLLIYEQYF
TGTGCCAGCAGTTTATTAATCTACGAGCAGTACTTC
>TRBJ1-5|TRBV5-1|.|.
CASSFNGGSDQPQHF
TGCGCCAGCAGCTTCAATGGCGGCAGCGATCAGCCCCAGCATTTT
>TRBJ2-3|TRBV6-1|.|.
CASSELGTDTQYF
TGTGCCAGCAGTGAACTCGGCACAGATACGCAGTATTTT
>TRBJ2-1|TRBV15|TRBD2|.
CATSRSGSVNEQFF
TGTGCCACCAGCCGCAGCGGGAGTGTAAATGAGCAGTTCTTC
>TRBJ2-7|TRBV28|TRBD1|.
CASTASGGRLTYEQYF
TGTGCCAGCACGGCTTCAGGGGGCCGCTTGACCTACGAGCAGTACTTC
>TRBJ2-7|TRBV18|TRBD1|.
CASSQSRDSSEQYF
TGTGCCAGCTCACAGTCCCGGGACAGTTCGGAGCAGTACTTC
>TRBJ2-5|TRBV2|TRBD2|once
CASSDLAGPWMETQYF
TGTGCCAGCAGCGATCTAGCGGGGCCTTGGATGGAGACCCAGTACTTC
>TRBJ2-1|TRBV4-2|TRBD2|.
CASSQVGLAGGYNEQFF
TGTGCCAGCAGCCAAGTTGGGCTAGCGGGAGGATACAATGAGCAGTTCTTC
>TRBJ1-1|TRBV6-5|.|.
CASSYGGPTMNTEAFF
TGTGCCAGCAGTTACGGGGGCCCGACTATGAACACTGAAGCTTTCTTT
>TRBJ2-7|TRBV5-1|TRBD1|.
CASSLEYRGYEQYF
TGCGCCAGCAGCTTGGAATACAGGGGCTACGAGCAGTACTTC
>TRBJ2-4|TRBV19|TRBD2|.
CASSGLLAGGPQNIQYF
TGTGCCAGTAGTGGGCTACTAGCGGGGGGGCCTCAAAACATTCAGTACTTC
>TRBJ2-3|TRBV7-2|TRBD2|.
CASSSLGGISTDTQYF
TGTGCCAGCAGCTCGCTCGGGGGGATAAGCACAGATACGCAGTATTTT
>TRBJ2-5|TRBV5-1|TRBD2|.
CASSPAVAGVYEQYF
TGCGCCAGCAGCCCGGCGGTAGCGGGAGTGTATGAGCAGTACTTC
>TRBJ1-5|TRBV7-2|TRBD1|.
CASSLAGQGNQPQHF
TGTGCCAGCAGCTTAGCCGGACAGGGGAATCAGCCCCAGCATTTT
>TRBJ1-2|TRBV7-6|TRBD1|.
CASSLVFGDRRDYGYTF
TGTGCCAGCAGCTTAGTGTTCGGGGACAGGAGAGACTATGGCTACACCTTC
>TRBJ2-7|TRBV28|.|.
CASRTGTLEQYF
TGTGCCAGCAGAACCGGGACACTCGAGCAGTACTTC
>TRBJ1-1|TRBV29-1|.|.
CSVAGVSTEAFF
TGCAGCGTTGCCGGGGTGAGCACTGAAGCTTTCTTT
>TRBJ2-1|TRBV21-1|.|few
CASSNRDRVLGEQFF
TGTGCCAGCAGCAACCGGGACAGGGTCTTAGGGGAGCAGTTCTTC
>TRBJ2-2|TRBV6-1|.|.
CASSLLDLGELFF
TGTGCCAGCAGTCTACTAGACCTCGGGGAGCTGTTTTTT
>TRBJ1-2|TRBV15|.|.
CATSGRTGLDGYTF
TGTGCCACCAGCGGCCGTACAGGGTTGGATGGCTACACCTTC
>TRBJ1-1|TRBV21-1|.|.
CASSKDRGLGDTEAFF
TGTGCCAGCAGCAAAGACAGGGGATTGGGGGACACTGAAGCTTTCTTT
>TRBJ2-6|TRBV7-8|TRBD2|.
CASSLAGLEFSGANVLTF
TGTGCCAGCAGTTTAGCAGGACTAGAGTTTTCCGGGGCCAACGTCCTGACTTTC
>TRBJ2-3|TRBV7-3|TRBD2|.
CASSPLAGGDTQYF
TGTGCCAGCAGCCCACTAGCGGGAGGAGATACGCAGTATTTT
>TRBJ2-1|TRBV11-3|.|.
CASSLTHRDRQFF
TGTGCCAGCAGCTTAACCCACAGGGACCGACAGTTCTTC
>TRBJ2-7|TRBV5-4|TRBD2|.
CASSPGLGSYEQYF
TGTGCCAGCAGCCCGGGACTAGGGAGCTACGAGCAGTACTTC
>TRBJ1-6|TRBV5-4|.|few
CASATETKDSPLHF
TGTGCCAGCGCCACAGAAACCAAGGATTCACCCCTCCACTTT
>TRBJ2-1|TRBV2|.|.
CASSTNRDNEQFF
TGTGCCAGCAGTACGAACAGGGACAATGAGCAGTTCTTC
>TRBJ2-3|TRBV5-6|.|.
CASSLNLRTSTDTQYF
TGTGCCAGCAGCTTGAATCTGCGGACTAGCACAGATACGCAGTATTTT
>TRBJ2-1|TRBV19|TRBD2|.
CASSASSGGRHNEQFF
TGTGCCAGTAGTGCGTCAAGCGGGGGAAGGCACAATGAGCAGTTCTTC
>TRBJ2-1|TRBV13|TRBD2|.
CASSLLGLLAGGIGYNEQFF
TGTGCCAGCAGCTTATTGGGTTTACTAGCGGGGGGAATCGGGTACAATGAGCAGTTCTTC
>TRBJ1-5|TRBV11-2|.|.
CASSLVAGAAQPQHF
TGTGCCAGCAGCTTAGTCGCAGGGGCGGCTCAGCCCCAGCATTTT
>TRBJ2-1|TRBV7-6|TRBD1|.
CASSLVPGTGGHEQFF
TGTGCCAGCAGCTTAGTCCCCGGGACAGGGGGACATGAGCAGTTCTTC
>TRBJ2-5|TRBV5-1|TRBD2|.
CASSLRLAGGETQYF
TGCGCCAGCAGCTTGCGCCTAGCGGGAGGAGAGACCCAGTACTTC
>TRBJ2-2|TRBV4-1|TRBD1|.
CASSRNRGRGSTGELFF
TGCGCCAGCAGCCGGAACAGGGGGCGGGGGAGCACCGGGGAGCTGTTTTTT
>TRBJ2-1|TRBV5-1|TRBD2|once
CASSLPAAAGYNEQFF
TGCGCCAGCAGCCTACCCGCGGCAGCGGGGTACAATGAGCAGTTCTTC
>TRBJ2-3|TRBV2|.|.
CASRPLGLRTDTQYF
TGTGCCAGCAGGCCACTCGGCTTGAGGACAGATACGCAGTATTTT
>TRBJ2-1|TRBV5-6|TRBD2|.
CASNGLAGVNEQFF
TGTGCCAGCAACGGACTAGCGGGGGTAAATGAGCAGTTCTTC
>TRBJ1-5|TRBV29-1|TRBD1|.
CSVGTGGQPQHF
TGCAGCGTTGGGACAGGGGGCCAGCCCCAGCATTTT
>TRBJ1-4|TRBV6-6|.|.
CASSYRTADREKKLFF
TGTGCCAGCAGTTACCGAACGGCGGACAGAGAAAAAAAACTGTTTTTT
>TRBJ2-2|TRBV27|.|.
CASSFSVDTTGELFF
TGTGCCAGCAGTTTCTCGGTCGATACCACCGGGGAGCTGTTTTTT
>TRBJ1-6|TRBV5-1|TRBD1|.
CASSPGTGGNNSPLHF
TGCGCCAGCAGCCCGGGGACAGGGGGAAATAATTCACCCCTCCACTTT